The clone carrying this T cell receptor (beta chain) was found a few times. Since no conserved phenylalanine or tryptophan closes the CDR3, a read error is the likely cause. These data are taken from a study of regulatory T cells in long-lasting Graves disease. Combining iRepertoire HTBI primers with Arm-PCR of CDR3 regions, the authors built TCR beta libraries. TCRdb called the multiplex PCR reads again in MiXCR, with one record for every CDR3 protein. The sample lists about 340,000 distinct CDR3 sequences; 20% were seen once. As to time point: persistent/refractory GD, antithyroid drugs over 5 years with positive TRAb. TCR sequences were obtained from RNA taken from PBMCs. The sequence was collected from a female donor with Graves disease. Material: peripheral blood mononuclear cells (PBMCs), obtained when the disease was refractory, from a patient treated with antithyroid drugs.

The CDR3 here is CASSPGQFRGTEAFS. The DNA of the CDR3 is TGTGCCAGCAGCCCGGGACAGTTTCGGGGGACTGAAGCTTTCTCT. This chain connects TRBV7-3 to TRBJ1-1; 7 bases map to TRBD1. The CDR3 extends over 15 amino acids. The germline V gene encodes CDR1 SGHTA and CDR2 FQGTGA. V shed 5 bases, J shed 5 bases, and the junction held 11 bases outside the gene matches.